This T cell receptor (beta chain) was found in a study of Ad26.COV2.S vaccination and SARS-CoV-2 variants. Study-wide context: Among those in the COV1001 Ad26.COV2.S trial arm was the donor. Broader study findings: An underestimation of total T cell responses may have resulted from the TCR breadth and depth analyses.

Comment on this clone: The antigen remains undetermined.

This CDR3 contains 12 residues. In germline, CDR1 is LGHDT, CDR2 YNNKEL (reference sequence). V lost 0 bases and J lost 7, with 3 bases in between. Described treatment: over 15 received Ad26.COV2.S at low or high dose, single or two shots; 5 received placebo; per-sample allocation not given. The study sampled participants on day 63 after the first vaccine or placebo injection. This Boston cohort included adults aged 18-55 years. Profiled with immunoSEQ multiplex PCR; TCRdb holds only in-frame clones, not every one. Here the sample spans about 680,000 clones, more than 80% being singletons. Specimen: peripheral blood, collected in a trial of Ad26.COV2.S vaccine versus placebo. The origin of this receptor is a person between 18 and 65 years old who received the Ad26.COV2.S COVID-19 vaccine or a placebo. The V and J genes are TRBV3-1 (or the pseudogene TRBV3-2) and TRBJ1-4, with unresolved D. CDR3 nucleotides: TGTGCCAGCAGCCAAGAAGGTGAAAAACTGTTTTTT. As protein: CASSQEGEKLFF.